The present entry profiles one T cell receptor beta chain with its context. In germline, CDR1 is LGHDT, CDR2 YNNKEL (reference sequence). Trimming shortened V by 7 bases and J by 1 base, and 13 bases separated the two germline ends. The CDR3 extends over 14 amino acids. The data are from a study of blood T cell repertoires in COVID-19. Libraries were prepared by immunoSEQ multiplex PCR; TCRdb keeps only in-frame clonotypes and omits some of them. The repertoire holds around 300,000 clones, with roughly 89% as singletons. This chain joins TRBV3-1 (or the pseudogene TRBV3-2) and TRBJ1-1, with D tentatively TRBD1 (5 bases). The sequence was obtained from a young woman with acute COVID-19. Sample: PBMCs or T cells enriched from blood (not recorded which). The CDR3 DNA reads TGTGCCAGCACCTCGGTTACAGGGAACACTGAAGCTTTCTTT. The encoded protein is CASTSVTGNTEAFF.